The sequence of this T cell receptor beta chain was determined in a study of blood T cell repertoires in COVID-19. Study summary: T cells, B-cell-depleted T cells, or PBMCs provided the cDNA or gDNA that served as material.

This clone was seen only once. An end of the junction does not agree with germline; a read error may underlie this. TCRdb's table, derived via immunoSEQ multiplex PCR, lists solely in-frame clones and lacks some. The sample includes more than 150,000 clones, about three quarters seen only once; the top ten take about 2.8%. CDR3 length: 9 residues. CDR1 is SQVTM, CDR2 ANQGSEA, per germline. This sequence originates from a woman older than 75 with active or convalescent COVID-19. The sample comprised peripheral blood. The V call is TRBV29-1, the J call TRBJ1-2, with D tentatively TRBD1 (5 bases). The CDR3 DNA reads TGCAGCGTGGACCGGACATTAGCCTTC. It specifies CSVDRTLAF.